Shown below are 23 T cell receptor beta chains from a single sample sequenced in a study of CD8 T cells in Susac syndrome. Random hexamers were used to reverse transcribe roughly 0.5 to 1 ug of RNA. One entry per CDR3 protein results from TCRdb running MiXCR on the immunoSEQ multiplex PCR reads. The table includes about 300,000 distinct CDR3 sequences, 80% to 90% detected once. The sequenced sample consisted of CD8+ T cells from PBMCs. The receptors come from a human donor with multiple sclerosis.

V and J are TRBV20-1 and TRBJ2-4; D possibly corresponds to TRBD2 (7 bases). CDR3 length: 15 residues. The V gene lost 3 bases and the J gene lost 1 base, with 13 bases spanning the gap. Germline CDR1 DFQATT, CDR2 SNEGSKA (reference sequence). CDR3: CSASGGRGAKNIQYF. CDR3 in DNA: TGCAGTGCTAGTGGTGGGAGGGGGGCCAAAAACATTCAGTACTTC.

The rearrangement uses TRBV2 and TRBJ2-4, with 8 bases identical to TRBD2. The CDR3 length is 17 residues. CDR1 and CDR2 (germline): SNHLY, FYNNEI. V dropped 7 bases and J dropped 2; count of bases not matched to a gene: 13. CDR3 nucleotide sequence: TGTGCCAGCACCGCGGGCGAACTAGCGGTAACCAAAAACATTCAGTACTTC. The encoded protein is CASTAGELAVTKNIQYF.

V and J are TRBV27 and TRBJ1-5; TRBD1 matches at 9 bases. With V trimmed by 2 bases and J by 7 bases, 9 bases remained unmatched. Per the germline V gene, CDR1 is MNHEY and CDR2 is SMNVEV (reference sequence). The CDR3 runs to 16 residues. The CDR3 DNA is TGTGCCAGCAGTTTAAGCGGGACAGGGAGTCGGCAGCCCCAGCATTTT. Encoded protein: CASSLSGTGSRQPQHF.

This chain links TRBV19 with TRBJ1-1, with D possibly matching TRBD1 (6 bases). Trimming left V 3 bases short and J 8 bases short, with 10 bases between. From germline, CDR1 is LNHDA and CDR2 SQIVND (reference sequence). The CDR3 length is 12 residues. DNA for the CDR3: TGTGCCAGTAGTATGGGGGCCAAGGAAGCTTTCTTT. Residues: CASSMGAKEAFF.

The chain recombines TRBV4-1 with TRBJ2-7; D not certain. CDR3 length: 14 residues. From germline, CDR1 is MGHRA and CDR2 YSYEKL. The germline V and J ends were trimmed by 2 bases and 6 bases, with 14 bases remaining between them. CDR3 sequence (DNA): TGCGCCAGCAGCCAAACGCAGATAGTCCTCGAGCAGTACTTC. Translated, it gives CASSQTQIVLEQYF.

In nucleotides, the CDR3 is TGTGCTAGTGGTTTGGGACGCGATGAGCAGTTCTTC. Its protein is CASGLGRDEQFF. The chain uses TRBV12-5 and TRBJ2-1; D remains unclear. This CDR3 spans 12 amino acids. V lost 1 base to trimming and J lost 8 bases, with 6 bases between them. Germline CDR1 and CDR2: LGHNT and FRNRAP.

The CDR3 loop is CASTGGTGLYTGELFF. For the CDR3, the DNA is TGTGCCAGCACTGGAGGGACGGGACTTTACACCGGGGAGCTGTTTTTT. This chain uses TRBV7-9 with TRBJ2-2; D possibly corresponds to TRBD2 (6 bases). Germline V gives CDR1 SEHNR, CDR2 FQNEAQ (reference sequence). Trimming cost V 7 bases and J 3 bases, with 18 bases left between them. The CDR3 extends over 16 amino acids.

This chain joins TRBV2 and TRBJ1-1, with D possibly matching TRBD1 (5 bases). CDR1 is SNHLY and CDR2 is FYNNEI in the germline V gene. Trimming removed 10 bases at V and 9 bases at J, with 12 bases between. This CDR3 spans 10 amino acids. The CDR3 here is CATDGGKAFF. The DNA of the CDR3 is TGTGCCACTGACGGGGGGAAAGCTTTCTTT.

On this clonotype itself: The germline gene is not matched at one end of the junction; a read error may be the cause. The CDR3 protein is CASSFEVSSYNEQFF. The DNA for the CDR3 is TGTGCTAGCAGCTTCGAGGTTAGCTCCTACAATGAGCAGTTCTTC. V gene TRBV7-7 combines with J gene TRBJ2-1, with D uncertain. The germline CDR1 and CDR2 sequences are SSHAT and FNYEAQ (reference sequence). The CDR3 totals 15 residues.

The chain links TRBV7-3 to TRBJ2-1, with 7 bases lining up with TRBD2. V lost 4 bases to trimming and J lost 8 bases; unmatched junction nucleotides: 8. CDR1 and CDR2 (germline): SGHTA, FQGTGA. The CDR3 sequence is 14 residues long. The CDR3 DNA is TGTGCCAGCAGCTCCCTGGGCGGGAGCGATGAGCAGTTCTTC. As protein: CASSSLGGSDEQFF.

This clonotype appeared a few times. This chain uses TRBV14 with TRBJ2-1; TRBD2 matches 9 bases. This CDR3 is built from 17 residues. Germline lookup yields CDR1 SGHDN and CDR2 FVKESK. The ends lost 5 bases at V and 0 bases at J; junction bases unmatched: 8. The CDR3 DNA reads TGTGCCAGCAGCTATGGACTAGCGACGAGCTCCTACAATGAGCAGTTCTTC. This codes for CASSYGLATSSYNEQFF.

The V and J genes are TRBV20-1 and TRBJ2-1; TRBD2 matches at 7 bases. Germline V gene data show CDR1 as DFQATT and CDR2 as SNEGSKA (reference sequence). The CDR3 contains 16 residues. The junction had 8 bases not matched to a gene; V was cut back by 0 bases and J by 3 bases. The DNA of the CDR3 is TGCAGTGCTAGAGATTTGCTAGCGGAGAACTACAATGAGCAGTTCTTC. Amino acids: CSARDLLAENYNEQFF.

The V call is TRBV23-1, the J call TRBJ2-7, with a weak D call TRBD1 (6 bases). TRBV23-1 is noted as an ORF with a role that remains uncertain. This CDR3 contains 17 residues. The V and J ends lost 2 bases and 0 bases respectively, with 17 bases between them. The CDR3: CASSQRDTYLSSYEQYF. The CDR3 DNA sequence: TGCGCCAGCAGTCAACGGGACACTTACCTCAGCTCCTACGAGCAGTACTTC.

V is TRBV6-2 or TRBV6-3 and J is TRBJ1-2, with D tentatively TRBD1 (6 bases). The V end was cut by 2 bases, the J end by 2 bases, with 6 bases between. This CDR3 is built from 13 residues. Germline V gene sequence: CDR1 MNHEY, CDR2 SVGEGT. The CDR3 DNA reads as TGTGCCAGCAGTTACGGGACAAACTATGGCTACACCTTC. Translating it yields CASSYGTNYGYTF.

V usage is TRBV4-1 and J usage is TRBJ2-3; D tentatively reads TRBD1 or TRBD2 (5 bases each). Between the trimmed V and J ends, which lost 3 bases and 4 bases, there was a span of 17 bases. CDR3 length: 16 amino acids. Looked up from germline, CDR1 is MGHRA and CDR2 is YSYEKL. The CDR3 DNA sequence: TGCGCCAGCAGCCATCCAGCGGAAACCAGGGCAGATACGCAGTATTTT. Translating gives CASSHPAETRADTQYF.

V and J are TRBV27 and TRBJ2-3, with unresolved D. This CDR3 has 15 residues. V shed 3 bases and J shed 0 bases, with 10 bases lying between them. Germline lookup yields CDR1 MNHEY and CDR2 SMNVEV (reference sequence). The CDR3 region is CASSFQSGSTDTQYF. Written as DNA, the CDR3 is TGTGCCAGCAGTTTCCAGTCCGGTAGCACAGATACGCAGTATTTT.

The V and J genes are TRBV29-1 and TRBJ2-2; possible D gene TRBD2, 5 bases. Germline V CDR1 and CDR2: SQVTM, ANQGSEA. V was trimmed by 3 bases and J by 1 base, leaving 9 bases between them. The CDR3 has 14 amino acids. CDR3 in DNA: TGCAGCGTTGACGTCCGGGGGAACACCGGGGAGCTGTTTTTT. Amino acid sequence: CSVDVRGNTGELFF.

In its sample, this clonotype was seen a few times. The chain uses TRBV6-6 and TRBJ2-5; 10 bases fit TRBD1. The CDR3 sequence is 15 residues long. With 4 bases clipped from V and 7 bases from J, the junction kept 9 bases outside the gene matches. The germline CDR1 and CDR2 sequences are MNHNY and SVGAGI (reference sequence). As DNA, the CDR3 is TGTGCCAGCAGTTCACCCCGGGACAGGGGCCCGACCCAGTACTTC. Translation gives CASSSPRDRGPTQYF.

This chain joins TRBV10-3 and TRBJ2-3, with D perhaps matching TRBD1 (6 bases). This CDR3 region has 16 residues. The germline gives CDR1 ENHRY, CDR2 SYGVKD. With 0 bases removed from V and 1 base from J, the gap between germline ends came to 11 bases. The chain's CDR3 is CAISESQGRGTDTQYF. CDR3 nucleotide sequence: TGTGCCATCAGTGAGTCCCAGGGGAGAGGCACAGATACGCAGTATTTT.

The chain recombines TRBV5-4 with TRBJ2-7; no definite D call. The germline CDR1 and CDR2 sequences are SGHNT and YYREEE (reference sequence). The CDR3 loop spans 15 amino acids. V lost 4 bases, J lost 0 bases, and 14 bases lay in between. The CDR3 is CASSLARALSYEQYF. The CDR3 DNA reads as TGTGCCAGCAGCCTTGCAAGGGCCCTCTCCTACGAGCAGTACTTC.

This clonotype occurred once. The chain recombines TRBV10-3 with TRBJ2-7; 10 bases are shared with TRBD1. The ends lost 6 bases at V and 1 base at J; junction bases unmatched: 3. The CDR3 sequence is 14 residues long. The germline V gene encodes CDR1 ENHRY and CDR2 SYGVKD. As DNA, the CDR3 is TGTGCCATCAGGGACAGGGGGGGGTCCTACGAGCAGTACTTC. It yields the protein CAIRDRGGSYEQYF.

This clonotype was detected once. The rearrangement joins TRBV9 to TRBJ2-7; 11 nucleotides align to TRBD2. The V gene's germline CDR1 is SGDLS and CDR2 YYNGEE. The CDR3 covers 14 residues. V lost 0 bases and J lost 6; bases outside the gene matches: 2. The CDR3 sequence is CASSVGGTSGEQYF. The CDR3 nucleotides read TGTGCCAGCAGCGTAGGAGGGACTAGCGGCGAGCAGTACTTC.

The chain has TRBV6-4 and TRBJ2-3; D unclear. This CDR3 is 17 amino acids long. The germline V and J ends were trimmed by 2 bases and 1 base, with 16 bases remaining between them. Germline-derived CDR1 and CDR2 are MRHNA and SNTAGT. CDR3 DNA: TGTGCCAGCAGTGACCCACATTACTTGCGCGGCACAGATACGCAGTATTTT. Its translation is CASSDPHYLRGTDTQYF.